These T cell receptor beta chains were read from a single sample in a study of blood T cell repertoires in COVID-19. Only in-frame clones appear in the TCRdb table, and some are missing; sequencing was by immunoSEQ multiplex PCR. Of around 200,000 clones listed, around 85% are singletons. Source material: PBMCs or T cells enriched from blood (not recorded which). The receptors here all came from a woman under 40 who had recovered from COVID-19. Both conserved end residues are part of each CDR3. The order of the fields is V gene, J gene, CDR3 protein.

v_gene: TRBV5-6; j_gene: TRBJ1-3; CDR3aa: CASSLPGFGSGNTIYF
v_gene: TRBV5-6; j_gene: TRBJ1-2; CDR3aa: CASSLGGTGYTYGYTF
v_gene: TRBV7-9; j_gene: TRBJ2-3; CDR3aa: CASSLASGSTDTQYF
v_gene: TRBV2; j_gene: TRBJ2-3; CDR3aa: CATAGLANFGTQYF
v_gene: TRBV18; j_gene: TRBJ1-1; CDR3aa: CASSLGQPMNTEAFF
v_gene: TRBV18; j_gene: TRBJ1-2; CDR3aa: CASSGPSYGCTF
v_gene: TRBV2; j_gene: TRBJ2-3; CDR3aa: CASRLTSAASDTQYF
v_gene: TRBV3-1/TRBV3-2; j_gene: TRBJ2-7; CDR3aa: CASSQEGLAGGTYEQYF
v_gene: TRBV7-8; j_gene: TRBJ1-5; CDR3aa: CASSALQGMGQPQHF
v_gene: TRBV7-3; j_gene: TRBJ2-1; CDR3aa: CASSLFRKGANEQFF
v_gene: TRBV28; j_gene: TRBJ2-4; CDR3aa: CASSPIDTDKNIQYF
v_gene: TRBV5-1; j_gene: TRBJ2-4; CDR3aa: CASSLTSGRAGAKNIQYF
v_gene: TRBV19; j_gene: TRBJ2-7; CDR3aa: CASSTPDKGGYHEQYF
v_gene: TRBV19; j_gene: TRBJ1-1; CDR3aa: CASSGHRGKGTEAFF
v_gene: TRBV5-1; j_gene: TRBJ2-3; CDR3aa: CASSLLAGSTDTQYF